Listed below are T cell receptor beta chains from one sample, sequenced in a study of a mutant IDH1 vaccine in newly diagnosed glioma. Repertoires were generated with immunoSEQ multiplex PCR, while TCRdb's copy carries only in-frame clones and drops some. This table has tens of thousands of clones, approximately 90% appearing once. Antigens for these TCRs are unknown. Sequenced here: PBMCs, sampled from a glioma patient whose treatment included an IDH1 peptide vaccine. The receptors originated from a man aged 35-49 years with glioma. Each CDR3 is given with its conserved first and last residue. A D gene is named only where the DNA matches it firmly. For some rows the clone size is stated as once, few or many, or as a class when expanded; others skip it.

DNA	CDR3	size	V	J	D
TGTGCCAGCTCTTCGGGCGGACGCTCTGGGGCCAACGTCCTGACTTTC	CASSSGGRSGANVLTF	-	TRBV18	TRBJ2-6	-
TGTGCCAGCAGCTTAGGGGAGGGAGCAGATACGCAGTATTTT	CASSLGEGADTQYF	-	TRBV7-2	TRBJ2-3	TRBD2
TGTGCCAGCAGCTTAGCTCCCAGCAACTATGGCTACACCTTC	CASSLAPSNYGYTF	once	TRBV7-9	TRBJ1-2	-
TGTGCCAGCAGCTTTGGGTCAGGCCTTCATCACGAGCAGTACTTC	CASSFGSGLHHEQYF	-	TRBV11-3	TRBJ2-7	-
TGTGCAAGTCGCTTAGAGGGGCCCCAGCATTTT	CASRLEGPQHF	-	TRBV12-2	TRBJ1-5	-
TGTGCCAGCAGCCCATCGGGGACACATCCCCAGTACACCTTC	CASSPSGTHPQYTF	-	TRBV28	TRBJ1-2	-
TGTGCCAGCAGTGTGAACCCGTACAATGAGCAGTTCTTC	CASSVNPYNEQFF	-	TRBV25-1	TRBJ2-1	-
TGTGCCAGCAGCCGAGGTGGGATCAATCAGCCCCAGCATTTT	CASSRGGINQPQHF	-	TRBV13	TRBJ1-5	-
TGTGCCAGCAGTTGGGGGGTAGTAGGGAAAAAGGGAAATACGCAGTATTTT	CASSWGVVGKKGNTQYF	-	TRBV28	TRBJ2-3	-
TGTGCCAGTACGGGGGCGGAAAAACTGTTTTTT	CASTGAEKLFF	-	TRBV19	TRBJ1-4	-
TGTGCCAGCAGCGAAGCGGACGGGAAAAACATTCAGTACTTC	CASSEADGKNIQYF	-	TRBV25-1	TRBJ2-4	-
TGTGCCAGCGGTCCGGGGACCGGGGAGCTGTTTTTT	CASGPGTGELFF	-	TRBV9	TRBJ2-2	-
TGTGCCAGCAGTAGGCAGGGGGCGAGAGAGCAGTACTTC	CASSRQGAREQYF	-	TRBV6-5	TRBJ2-7	TRBD1
TGTGCCAGCTCACGTTCCGGGAATTTCGACGAGCAGTACTTC	CASSRSGNFDEQYF	-	TRBV18	TRBJ2-7	-
TGTGCCAGCAGACAAGCAGGACTTTACAATCAGCCCCAGCATTTT	CASRQAGLYNQPQHF	-	TRBV6-5	TRBJ1-5	-
TGCGCCAGCAGCGTGACAGGGTCCCTTGGAAACACCATATATTTT	CASSVTGSLGNTIYF	-	TRBV5-1	TRBJ1-3	TRBD1
TGTGCCAGCAGCTTAGGAGACTCCTACGAGCAGTACTTC	CASSLGDSYEQYF	once	TRBV11-3	TRBJ2-7	-
TGTGCCAGCGCCTCGCTCCGGGACAGGTCCTACGAGCAGTACTTC	CASASLRDRSYEQYF	-	TRBV7-9	TRBJ2-7	TRBD1
TGTGCCAGTAGTCCCACACCGGACACTGAAGCTTTCTTT	CASSPTPDTEAFF	-	TRBV19	TRBJ1-1	-
TGTGCCAGCACTTTAACCGGGACAGGGAGAACTGAAGCTTTCTTT	CASTLTGTGRTEAFF	-	TRBV28	TRBJ1-1	TRBD1
TGTGCCAGCAGCTTGCCCCAGGGGGCCGGGGGGACTGAAGCTTTCTTT	CASSLPQGAGGTEAFF	-	TRBV5-4	TRBJ1-1	TRBD1
TGTGCCAGCAGCTCATTTACCGGGACAGGGATTAACGAGCAGTACTTC	CASSSFTGTGINEQYF	-	TRBV7-9	TRBJ2-7	TRBD1
TGTGCCAGCAGCTTGGCACTAGCGGGGGACTCTGGGGCCAACGTCCTGACTTTC	CASSLALAGDSGANVLTF	-	TRBV5-5	TRBJ2-6	TRBD2
TGCGCCAGCAGCTTTGGGTGGTCCGGAACGAACACCGGGGAGCTGTTTTTT	CASSFGWSGTNTGELFF	-	TRBV5-1	TRBJ2-2	-
TGCGCCAGCAGCTCGGAATCCTATAATTCACCCCTCCACTTT	CASSSESYNSPLHF	-	TRBV5-1	TRBJ1-6	-
TGCAGCGCCTCCACTATTACGGGGGCGGCCTACAATGAGCAGTTCTTC	CSASTITGAAYNEQFF	-	TRBV29-1	TRBJ2-1	-
TGTGCCAGCTGGCACACAGCGAACACTGAAGCTTTCTTT	CASWHTANTEAFF	-	TRBV2	TRBJ1-1	-
TGTGCCACCAGGGGAGGGGTGAAAGAGCAGTACTTC	CATRGGVKEQYF	-	TRBV15	TRBJ2-7	TRBD2
TGTGCCAGCAGCTTCGATCTCCGGCGCCAGCAGTTCTTC	CASSFDLRRQQFF	-	TRBV7-2	TRBJ2-1	-
TGTGCCAGCAGTGAAGCCGTGGGGGAAACTGGCTACACCTTC	CASSEAVGETGYTF	-	TRBV6-1	TRBJ1-2	-
TGTGCCATCAGTTGGACAGGGGGCGCGGAGACCCAGTACTTC	CAISWTGGAETQYF	-	TRBV10-3	TRBJ2-5	TRBD1
TGTGCCTGGACCCAACTAGGCACTGAAGCTTTCTTT	CAWTQLGTEAFF	once	TRBV30	TRBJ1-1	-
TGCGCCAGCGTGGGACAGATGAACACTGAAGCTTTCTTT	CASVGQMNTEAFF	-	TRBV5-1	TRBJ1-1	TRBD1
TGCGCCAGCAGCAGCGGGACACTGAACACTGAAGCTTTCTTT	CASSSGTLNTEAFF	-	TRBV5-1	TRBJ1-1	-
TGTGCCAGCAGGGAGGACAGGGGAGGAACTGAAGCTTTCTTT	CASREDRGGTEAFF	-	TRBV28	TRBJ1-1	TRBD1
TGTGCCAGCAGTGGTGAGACGGGACCGGGCACTGAAGCTTTCTTT	CASSGETGPGTEAFF	-	TRBV6-1	TRBJ1-1	-
TGTGCCAGCAGCTCAGACGGGAACACTGAAGCTTTCTTT	CASSSDGNTEAFF	-	TRBV7-6	TRBJ1-1	-
TGTGCCAGCTCACCTACCCTGGTGGGGGAAACTGAAGCTTTCTTT	CASSPTLVGETEAFF	-	TRBV18	TRBJ1-1	-
TGTGCCAGCACCCCAGGGGGGGGAGCCTACGAGCAGTACTTC	CASTPGGGAYEQYF	-	TRBV11-2	TRBJ2-7	-
TGTGCCAGCTCACCAGAAAGAACTACTAGCTATGGCTACACCTTC	CASSPERTTSYGYTF	-	TRBV18	TRBJ1-2	-
TGTGCCATCAGCCGGGACGAGGGGACCGGGGAGCTGTTTTTT	CAISRDEGTGELFF	-	TRBV10-3	TRBJ2-2	-
TGTGCCAGTAGTATCGGGACAGGGGTCCAAGAGACCCAGTACTTC	CASSIGTGVQETQYF	once	TRBV19	TRBJ2-5	TRBD1
TGTGCCAGCAGTGGAGATCGGGGGTATAGGGAGACCCAGTACTTC	CASSGDRGYRETQYF	-	TRBV2	TRBJ2-5	-
TGTGCCAGCAGCTTAGCGGAGGGGGCCGGGGAGCTGTTTTTT	CASSLAEGAGELFF	once	TRBV11-2	TRBJ2-2	-
TGTGCCAGCAGCAATAGGGGACAGCCCCAGCATTTT	CASSNRGQPQHF	few	TRBV7-6	TRBJ1-5	-
TGTGCCAGCAGTTACCAGGGAGGCTATGGCTACACCTTC	CASSYQGGYGYTF	once	TRBV6-5	TRBJ1-2	-
TGCGCCAGCAGCAGCAGACTAGCGGGGGGGCCTGAAGAGACCCAGTACTTC	CASSSRLAGGPEETQYF	once	TRBV4-1	TRBJ2-5	TRBD2
TGTGCCAGCAGCTCCCGTCTCTCTGGGGCCAACGTCCTGACTTTC	CASSSRLSGANVLTF	-	TRBV5-4	TRBJ2-6	-
TGTGCCAGCTTTCCGCGAGAGGACAGGGGTGCTGGCTACACCTTC	CASFPREDRGAGYTF	-	TRBV6-1	TRBJ1-2	TRBD1
TGTGCCAGTAGTCCTAGCGGGGGCAGGGAGACCCAGTACTTC	CASSPSGGRETQYF	-	TRBV19	TRBJ2-5	TRBD2
TGTGCCAGCAGTTACTCAGAGGGGGGGGCTGAAGCTTTCTTT	CASSYSEGGAEAFF	-	TRBV6-5	TRBJ1-1	-
TGTGCCAGCAGCGGGAGGGGCAAAAACATTCAGTACTTC	CASSGRGKNIQYF	once	TRBV9	TRBJ2-4	-
TGTGCCAGCAGCTTGAGAAGTTATGGCTACACCTTC	CASSLRSYGYTF	once	TRBV5-8	TRBJ1-2	-
TGTGCCTGCACAGTCTCTGGAAACACCATATATTTT	CACTVSGNTIYF	once	TRBV30	TRBJ1-3	-
TGTGCCAGCAGCTTCCCGGGGACAGGGAATGAAAAACTGTTTTTT	CASSFPGTGNEKLFF	-	TRBV7-8	TRBJ1-4	TRBD1
TGCAGCGGGCGGGACAGATCAAACACTGAAGCTTTCTTT	CSGRDRSNTEAFF	-	TRBV29-1	TRBJ1-1	TRBD1
TGTGCCAGCAGCTGGGTTGCCTACGAGCAGTACTTC	CASSWVAYEQYF	once	TRBV11-2	TRBJ2-7	-
TGTGCCAGCAGTTTAAGTCTAGCGGGGTACAATGAGCAGTTCTTC	CASSLSLAGYNEQFF	-	TRBV27	TRBJ2-1	TRBD2